The 20 T cell receptor beta chains below all came from one sample that was sequenced in a study of T cells after somatic rescue of genetic block. Sequenced by immunoSEQ multiplex PCR; TCRdb stores in-frame clones only, minus some. The table includes 67,000 or so clones, around 90% detected once. The specimen sequenced was peripheral blood mononuclear cells (PBMCs). Every receptor here comes from a man in his thirties or forties.

The chain couples TRBV7-8 to TRBJ2-1; D not certain. Deletions cut 2 bases from V and 6 bases from J, with 8 bases between. CDR1 and CDR2 from the germline V gene are SGHVS and FQNEAQ. The CDR3 extends over 13 amino acids. CDR3 nucleotide sequence: TGTGCCAGCAGCTTACCCCTGACCAATGAGCAGTTCTTC. Its translation is CASSLPLTNEQFF. The full variable domain, completed using reference TRBV7-8 and TRBJ2-1, is GAGVSQSPRYKVAKRGQDVALRCDPISGHVSLFWYQQALGQGPEFLTYFQNEAQLDKSGLPSDRFFAERPEGSVSTLKIQRTQQEDSAVYLCASSLPLTNEQFFGPGTRLTVL.

V is TRBV4-2 and J is TRBJ2-1; D gene ambiguous. This CDR3 comprises 13 residues. Germline CDR1 is LGHNA and CDR2 is YNFKEQ. The ends were cut back, 1 base at V and 12 bases at J, with 13 bases in the middle. CDR3 in amino acids: CASSQVGDRGQFF. CDR3 in DNA: TGTGCCAGCAGCCAAGTCGGCGACCGAGGGCAGTTCTTC.

The rearrangement joins TRBV7-9 to TRBJ2-1, with D unclear. Trimming cost V 1 base and J 9 bases, with 1 base left between them. In germline, CDR1 is SEHNR, CDR2 FQNEAQ (reference sequence). This CDR3 is built from 10 residues. CDR3 bases: TGTGCCAGCAGCTTAGGTGAGCAGTTCTTC. Translated, it gives CASSLGEQFF.

This clone showed up just once. The chain's CDR3 is CASSQDHGATQETQYF. The CDR3 DNA sequence: TGCGCCAGCAGCCAAGACCACGGGGCTACACAAGAGACCCAGTACTTC. This chain connects TRBV4-1 to TRBJ2-5; D assignment may be TRBD1 or TRBD2 (5 bases each). This CDR3 is built from 16 residues. The V gene's germline CDR1 is MGHRA and CDR2 YSYEKL. Deletions cut 0 bases from V and 2 bases from J, with 13 bases between.

The chain has TRBV13 and TRBJ2-5; D is unresolved. The CDR3 loop spans 12 amino acids. V lost 4 bases, J lost 5 bases, and 8 bases lay in between. The germline gives CDR1 PRHDT, CDR2 FYEKMQ (reference sequence). Written as DNA, the CDR3 is TGTGCCAGCAGCTCTCGCAAGGAGACCCAGTACTTC. Amino acids: CASSSRKETQYF. The variable domain in full, completed from reference TRBV13 and TRBJ2-5, reads AAGVIQSPRHLIKEKRETATLKCYPIPRHDTVYWYQQGPGQDPQFLISFYEKMQSDKGSIPDRFSAQQFSDYHSELNMSSLELGDSALYFCASSSRKETQYFGPGTRLLVL.

The genes are TRBV6-1 and TRBJ1-6; the D is unclear. Germline values: CDR1 MNHNS, CDR2 SASEGT. The CDR3 sequence is 14 residues long. The V end lost 2 bases, the J end lost 5 bases, and 7 bases lay between the germline ends. The CDR3 DNA sequence: TGTGCCAGCAGTGAAAAGGGTAATAATTCACCCCTCCACTTT. Its protein is CASSEKGNNSPLHF.

This clone was seen a handful of times. The chain joins TRBV6-5 to TRBJ1-6; 7 nucleotides line up with TRBD1. This CDR3 has 12 amino acids. Germline CDR1 and CDR2: MNHEY and SVGAGI. Trimming at V came to 6 bases and at J to 12 bases, leaving 5 bases not matched to a gene. Here the CDR3 reads CASRYRGGPLHF. In DNA, the CDR3 is TGTGCCAGCAGGTACAGGGGTGGACCCCTCCACTTT.

V is TRBV6-5 and J is TRBJ1-5; TRBD1 matches at 9 bases. Germline V gene data show CDR1 as MNHEY and CDR2 as SVGAGI. The CDR3 length is 15 residues. J was trimmed by 6 bases and V by 6 bases; bases with no gene match: 9. CDR3 in DNA: TGTGCCAGCAGCACGGGACAGGGAGACCTTCAGCCCCAGCATTTT. Encoded protein: CASSTGQGDLQPQHF.

CDR3 DNA: TGTGCCAGCAGTTTATGGTTAGGGGGGGACACCGGGGAGCTGTTTTTT. It is translated as CASSLWLGGDTGELFF. This rearrangement joins TRBV28 to TRBJ2-2; possible D gene TRBD2, 7 bases. The ends were cut back, 0 bases at V and 3 bases at J, with 11 bases in the middle. Germline-derived CDR1 and CDR2 are MDHEN and SYDVKM. The CDR3 spans 16 residues.

The J gene is TRBJ2-2, the V gene TRBV6-4; D remains ambiguous. Deletions cut 0 bases from V and 7 bases from J, with 9 bases between. The V gene's germline CDR1 is MRHNA and CDR2 SNTAGT. The CDR3 runs 14 residues. CDR3 nucleotide sequence: TGTGCCAGCAGTGACTCAAGATCAGGCGGGGAGCTGTTTTTT. It translates to CASSDSRSGGELFF.

The rearrangement links TRBV23-1 to TRBJ2-7; D is ambiguous. TRBV23-1 falls under the ORF class, with uncertain function. The CDR3 is 16 residues long. Trimming shortened V by 0 bases and J by 0 bases, and 12 bases separated the two germline ends. The CDR3 nucleotides read TGCGCCAGCAGTCAATCTCACCGCGTCAGCTCCTACGAGCAGTACTTC. Translation: CASSQSHRVSSYEQYF.

The chain links TRBV5-1 to TRBJ2-3, with 7 bases fitting TRBD2. Germline V gene sequence: CDR1 SGHRS, CDR2 YFSETQ. This CDR3 has 16 residues. Trimming took 0 bases from V and 1 from J; bases not matched to a gene: 5. CDR3: CASSLAGTTGTDTQYF. The CDR3 bases are TGCGCCAGCAGCTTGGCCGGGACTACGGGCACAGATACGCAGTATTTT.

V usage is TRBV14 and J usage is TRBJ2-5, with D possibly matching TRBD2 (5 bases). Looked up from germline, CDR1 is SGHDN and CDR2 is FVKESK. With 1 base removed from V and 0 bases from J, the gap between germline ends came to 6 bases. The CDR3 spans 14 residues. CDR3 amino acids: CASSQVGNQETQYF. The CDR3 coding sequence is TGTGCCAGCAGCCAAGTCGGGAACCAAGAGACCCAGTACTTC.

This clone was seen a single time. This chain uses TRBV2 with TRBJ2-5; TRBD2 matches at 8 bases. Per germline, CDR1 SNHLY and CDR2 FYNNEI. V gave up 7 bases and J gave up 3 bases; unmatched junction bases: 10. CDR3 length: 15 residues. In DNA form, the CDR3 reads TGTGCCAGCACCTCCCTCTCGGGGGGGAAAGAGACCCAGTACTTC. It encodes CASTSLSGGKETQYF.

V and J are TRBV7-7 and TRBJ2-2; 11 nucleotides align to TRBD2. CDR1 SSHAT and CDR2 FNYEAQ come from the germline V gene (reference sequence). The CDR3 runs 18 residues. With V trimmed by 1 base and J by 4 bases, 8 bases remained unmatched. The CDR3 bases are TGTGCCAGCAGCTTAGGGGTAGCGGGAGGGCCTGTCACCGGGGAGCTGTTTTTT. Its protein is CASSLGVAGGPVTGELFF.

Notes on this clone: Compared with germline, one end of the junction differs, possibly owing to a read error. The J gene is TRBJ2-2, the V gene TRBV7-9; 9 bases match TRBD2. This CDR3 is built from 17 residues. Germline values: CDR1 SEHNR, CDR2 FQNEAQ (reference sequence). This CDR3 is CAGSTRDGLASTGELFF. CDR3 nucleotide sequence: TGTGCCGGCAGCACCCGGGACGGACTAGCGAGCACCGGGGAGCTGTTTTTT.

This CDR3 is CASSSTGVDTEAFF. The CDR3 nucleotides are TGCGCCAGCAGCTCGACAGGGGTAGACACTGAAGCTTTCTTT. The chain has TRBV5-1 and TRBJ1-1; TRBD1 agrees at 8 bases. V shed 3 bases, J shed 3 bases, and the junction held 4 bases outside the gene matches. Germline V gene data show CDR1 as SGHRS and CDR2 as YFSETQ. This CDR3 spans 14 amino acids.

The CDR3 nucleotides are TGTGCCAGCAGCTGGGGACCGGGACAGCAAGAGACCCAGTACTTC. This translates into CASSWGPGQQETQYF. The rearrangement links TRBV5-8 to TRBJ2-5; TRBD1 matches at 7 bases. Germline lookup yields CDR1 SGHTS and CDR2 YDEGEE. The CDR3 length is 15 residues. Unmatched junction bases numbered 7, after V lost 3 bases and J lost 2 bases.

V and J are TRBV6-5 and TRBJ2-3; TRBD1 matches 7 bases. The CDR3 has 16 residues. V was clipped by 3 bases and J by 0 bases; unmatched bases: 6. CDR1 MNHEY and CDR2 SVGAGI come from the germline V gene. The CDR3 region is CASSYVPGQSTDTQYF. The DNA of the CDR3 is TGTGCCAGCAGTTATGTACCGGGACAGAGCACAGATACGCAGTATTTT.

The chain carries TRBV29-1 and TRBJ2-7, with 7 bases aligning to TRBD1. This CDR3 has 12 residues. The germline CDR1 and CDR2 sequences are SQVTM and ANQGSEA. After removal of 6 bases from V and 6 bases from J, the junction contained 8 bases not matched to a gene. CDR3 protein: CSVAPSGGEQYF. The CDR3 DNA reads as TGCAGCGTCGCACCTTCAGGGGGCGAGCAGTACTTC.